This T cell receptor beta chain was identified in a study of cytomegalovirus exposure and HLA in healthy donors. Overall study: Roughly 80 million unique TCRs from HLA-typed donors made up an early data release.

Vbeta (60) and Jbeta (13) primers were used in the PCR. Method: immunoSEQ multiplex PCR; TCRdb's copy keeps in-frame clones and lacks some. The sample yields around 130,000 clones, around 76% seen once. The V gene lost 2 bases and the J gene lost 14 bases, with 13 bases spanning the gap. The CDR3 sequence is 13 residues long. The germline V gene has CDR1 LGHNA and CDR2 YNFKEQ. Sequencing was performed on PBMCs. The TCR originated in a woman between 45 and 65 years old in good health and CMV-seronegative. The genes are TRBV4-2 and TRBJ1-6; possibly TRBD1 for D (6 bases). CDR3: CASSQSTRGTLHF. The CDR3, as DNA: TGTGCCAGCAGCCAATCTACCAGGGGCACCCTCCACTTT.